This TCR beta chain was documented in a study of shared clonotypes between healthy human individuals. Donors were healthy HIV-negative adults without recent acute infections or vaccinations. Germline V gene data show CDR1 as SGHRS and CDR2 as YFSETQ. Trimming removed 0 bases at V and 7 bases at J, with 11 bases between. This CDR3 is built from 14 residues. Regarding the study as a whole: Larger richness was generally estimated for naive than memory subsets. The sharing of roughly 5% of naive CD4 clonotypes was seen across a handful of donors. Sampling involved blood alone; tissue repertoires likely differ.

Here immunoSEQ multiplex PCR was the method, and the copy in TCRdb shows in-frame clones only, minus some. The top ten hold 0.3% to 0.45% of the sample, which has some 2,500,000 clones, 85% to 95% seen once. Notes on this clone: What it recognizes is unknown. This sample includes further DNA sequences coding for the same CDR3.

Sequencing was carried out using naive CD4+ T cells from PBMCs. Subset given: CD45RA+ positively selected. The sequence derives from a man between 18 and 29 years old in good health. Some clones in this sample may be carry-over from other donors' samples. This sequence joins TRBV5-1 and TRBJ1-5, with D hard to call. CDR3 DNA: TGCGCCAGCAGCTTGGGGGGAGGCGAGCAGCCCCAGCATTTT. Protein sequence: CASSLGGGEQPQHF.